Presented here are 27 T cell receptor beta chains from one specimen sequenced in a study of cytomegalovirus exposure and HLA in healthy donors. Vbeta (60) and Jbeta (13) primers were used in the PCR. Data came from immunoSEQ multiplex PCR; TCRdb stores just in-frame clones and leaves some out. The table for this sample gives about 160,000 clones. Sequenced: PBMCs. The receptors here all came from a man aged 25-40 years in good health and CMV-seronegative.

The chain recombines TRBV19 with TRBJ1-5; TRBD1 matches 8 bases. In germline, CDR1 is LNHDA, CDR2 SQIVND (reference sequence). The CDR3 has 17 amino acids. Trimming at V came to 5 bases and at J to 1 base, leaving 10 bases not matched to a gene. This CDR3 reads CASSPGQGPGSNQPQHF. CDR3 DNA sequence: TGTGCCAGTAGTCCAGGACAGGGCCCAGGGAGCAATCAGCCCCAGCATTTT.

This chain connects TRBV5-1 to TRBJ1-6; 10 positions agree with TRBD1. Germline values: CDR1 SGHRS, CDR2 YFSETQ. The CDR3 runs 16 residues. After removal of 0 bases from V and 11 bases from J, the junction contained 8 bases not matched to a gene. CDR3 loop: CASSLGSGQGTAPLHF. For the CDR3, the DNA is TGCGCCAGCAGCTTGGGGTCGGGACAGGGGACGGCACCCCTCCACTTT. The full variable domain, completed using reference TRBV5-1 and TRBJ1-6, is KAGVTQTPRYLIKTRGQQVTLSCSPISGHRSVSWYQQTPGQGLQFLFEYFSETQRNKGNFPGRFSGRQFSNSRSEMNVSTLELGDSALYLCASSLGSGQGTAPLHFGNGTRLTVT.

The chain links TRBV5-1 to TRBJ2-1, with 12 bases that match TRBD2. Germline assignment: CDR1 SGHRS and CDR2 YFSETQ. The CDR3 spans 15 residues. J lost 8 bases, V lost 6 bases, and 9 bases had no gene match. The CDR3 coding sequence is TGCGCCAGCATGACTAGCGGGAGCCCCGGGGATGAGCAGTTCTTC. Translated: CASMTSGSPGDEQFF.

The rearrangement joins TRBV2 to TRBJ1-5; D possibly corresponds to TRBD1 (6 bases). This CDR3 region has 15 residues. Germline assignment: CDR1 SNHLY and CDR2 FYNNEI. Trimming pared 1 base from V and 2 bases from J, leaving 9 bases between. The CDR3 is CASSEGTAGNQPQHF. The CDR3 DNA reads TGTGCCAGCAGTGAAGGGACAGCCGGCAATCAGCCCCAGCATTTT.

CDR3 loop: CSGSGGANTEAFF. Here the CDR3 DNA reads TGCAGCGGGTCCGGGGGGGCTAACACTGAAGCTTTCTTT. The rearrangement joins TRBV29-1 to TRBJ1-1; D perhaps matches TRBD1 (6 bases). The CDR3 loop spans 13 amino acids. Trimming removed 7 bases at V and 2 bases at J, with 14 bases between. The germline CDR1 and CDR2 sequences are SQVTM and ANQGSEA.

The chain carries TRBV5-4 and TRBJ2-3; TRBD1 agrees at 8 bases. There are 13 residues in the CDR3. Germline CDR1 is SGHNT and CDR2 is YYREEE (reference sequence). V was pared by 3 bases and J by 11 bases, with 8 bases of the junction left unmatched. The CDR3 DNA reads TGTGCCAGCAGCTCTGGGGGACAGGACATGCAGTATTTT. This gives the protein CASSSGGQDMQYF.

The V and J genes are TRBV11-1 and TRBJ2-1; 8 bases line up with TRBD2. Germline V gives CDR1 SGHAT, CDR2 FQDESV (reference sequence). The V segment lost 2 bases and the J segment 3 bases; nucleotides outside the gene matches: 3. The CDR3 is 15 residues long. CDR3 sequence (DNA): TGTGCCAGCAGCTTACGGCTAGCGGGCTACAATGAGCAGTTCTTC. This encodes CASSLRLAGYNEQFF.

This chain joins TRBV9 and TRBJ2-1; TRBD2 might be the D (5 bases). The germline gives CDR1 SGDLS, CDR2 YYNGEE. The CDR3 loop spans 14 amino acids. Trimming left V 0 bases short and J 7 bases short, with 11 bases between. CDR3 in DNA: TGTGCCAGCAGCGTAGAAGCGGTCGTAAATGAGCAGTTCTTC. This gives the protein CASSVEAVVNEQFF.

The rearrangement uses TRBV28 and TRBJ1-3, with TRBD1 matching 7 bases. CDR1 and CDR2 (germline): MDHEN, SYDVKM. V was clipped by 8 bases and J by 0 bases; unmatched bases: 4. The CDR3 sequence is 14 residues long. Here the CDR3 DNA reads TGTGCCAGCCGGGACAGTCGCTCTGGAAACACCATATATTTT. This codes for CASRDSRSGNTIYF.

The CDR3 spells CAISESIAGIIGYGYTF. CDR3 nucleotide sequence: TGTGCCATCAGTGAGTCGATAGCAGGGATCATCGGGTATGGCTACACCTTC. V and J are TRBV10-3 and TRBJ1-2, with a possible D match to TRBD1 (5 bases). The CDR3 runs to 17 residues. The V and J ends lost 0 bases and 5 bases respectively, with 19 bases between them. Germline values: CDR1 ENHRY, CDR2 SYGVKD.

The V gene is TRBV6-5, the J gene TRBJ2-5, with TRBD1 as a possible D gene (5 bases). V was trimmed by 2 bases and J by 5 bases, leaving 12 bases between them. This CDR3 contains 14 residues. Germline-derived CDR1 and CDR2 are MNHEY and SVGAGI. CDR3 region: CASSYGGAGETQYF. Written as DNA, the CDR3 is TGTGCCAGCAGTTACGGTGGGGCTGGGGAGACCCAGTACTTC.

The chain combines TRBV7-2 with TRBJ1-5; TRBD1 matches at 7 bases. This CDR3 contains 16 residues. V lost 5 bases to trimming and J lost 1 base; unmatched junction nucleotides: 8. The germline V gene encodes CDR1 SGHTA and CDR2 FQGNSA. The CDR3 nucleotides are TGTGCCAGCAGCAGAGATCCAGGGGGGAGCAATCAGCCCCAGCATTTT. Its translation: CASSRDPGGSNQPQHF.

V usage is TRBV5-1 and J usage is TRBJ1-2, with no clear D. This CDR3 spans 15 amino acids. The germline V gene has CDR1 SGHRS and CDR2 YFSETQ. V was shortened by 0 bases and J by 4 bases, with 13 bases between the two germline ends. The CDR3 nucleotides read TGCGCCAGCAGCTTGGACACGGTGGCGGGCTATGGCTACACCTTC. This codes for CASSLDTVAGYGYTF. The entire variable domain, with the rest obtained from reference TRBV5-1 and TRBJ1-2, is as follows: KAGVTQTPRYLIKTRGQQVTLSCSPISGHRSVSWYQQTPGQGLQFLFEYFSETQRNKGNFPGRFSGRQFSNSRSEMNVSTLELGDSALYLCASSLDTVAGYGYTFGSGTRLTVV.

The chain joins TRBV6-5 to TRBJ2-7; 11 nucleotides align to TRBD1. Germline values: CDR1 MNHEY, CDR2 SVGAGI. V lost 4 bases, J lost 4 bases, and 3 bases stayed unmatched. The CDR3 is 14 amino acids. The DNA for the CDR3 is TGTGCCAGCAGTTCCGGGACAGGGGGGTACGAGCAGTACTTC. Its translation is CASSSGTGGYEQYF.

The CDR3 is CASSQDVAGDEQYF. The CDR3 nucleotides read TGTGCCAGCAGCCAGGATGTAGCGGGGGACGAGCAGTACTTC. This chain joins TRBV4-2 and TRBJ2-7, with TRBD2 matching over 9 bases. Germline trimming cut 3 bases from V and 5 bases from J; bases unmatched to any gene: 5. Germline CDR1 LGHNA, CDR2 YNFKEQ. The CDR3 is 14 residues long.

The rearrangement uses TRBV9 and TRBJ1-1; D is unresolved. The CDR3 sequence is 15 residues long. V gave up 3 bases and J gave up 0 bases, with 12 bases separating them. CDR1 and CDR2 (germline): SGDLS, YYNGEE. The CDR3 bases are TGTGCCAGCAGCGAGACACCCCGGATGAACACTGAAGCTTTCTTT. Protein product: CASSETPRMNTEAFF.

The rearrangement uses TRBV2 and TRBJ2-2; possible D gene TRBD2, 6 bases. Germline values: CDR1 SNHLY, CDR2 FYNNEI. Trimming removed 6 bases at V and 0 bases at J, with 11 bases between. The CDR3 is made up of 15 amino acids. For the CDR3, the DNA is TGTGCCAGCAGAGCCGGGACTCCGAACACCGGGGAGCTGTTTTTT. Amino acid sequence: CASRAGTPNTGELFF.

The V gene is TRBV19, the J gene TRBJ1-5; 9 bases match TRBD1. V trimming: 7 bases; J trimming: 7 bases; junction bases outside the gene matches: 11. The CDR3 has 15 residues. Germline V gives CDR1 LNHDA, CDR2 SQIVND (reference sequence). DNA of the CDR3: TGTGCCAGTAACCCGGACAGGGGTGGTATACAGCCCCAGCATTTT. Residues: CASNPDRGGIQPQHF.

The V gene is TRBV10-2, the J gene TRBJ2-3; D is perhaps TRBD2 (6 bases). The V gene lost 3 bases and the J gene lost 4 bases, with 17 bases spanning the gap. CDR1 and CDR2 from the germline V gene are WSHSY and SAAADI. The CDR3 is made up of 16 amino acids. The CDR3 nucleotides are TGCGCCAGCAGTGATGGCCGGGAGCACTCCGCAGATACGCAGTATTTT. Its translation: CASSDGREHSADTQYF.

J is TRBJ1-5 and V is TRBV5-6; perhaps TRBD1 as D (5 bases). Germline V gene data show CDR1 as SGHDT and CDR2 as YYEEEE. The CDR3 totals 16 residues. V was clipped by 2 bases and J by 0 bases, with 12 bases between them. CDR3 sequence reads: CASSLRRQNSNQPQHF. The CDR3 region has the DNA TGTGCCAGCAGCTTAAGAAGACAGAATAGCAATCAGCCCCAGCATTTT.

J is TRBJ2-7 and V is TRBV5-1; D might be TRBD2 (6 bases). Trimming took off 2 bases at V and 6 bases at J, with 12 bases between the two ends. The CDR3 sequence is 13 residues long. Germline V lookup: CDR1 SGHRS, CDR2 YFSETQ. CDR3 in DNA: TGCGCCAGCAGCTTAGGTCTCGGGAGCGAGCAGTACTTC. Its protein product is CASSLGLGSEQYF.

The gene calls are TRBV29-1 and TRBJ2-3; TRBD2 is a possible D gene (6 bases). This CDR3 comprises 14 residues. From germline, CDR1 is SQVTM and CDR2 ANQGSEA. V was shortened by 6 bases and J by 1 base, with 14 bases between the two germline ends. The CDR3 is CSVLLGEGTDTQYF. CDR3 sequence (DNA): TGCAGCGTCCTACTAGGGGAGGGCACAGATACGCAGTATTTT.

The chain combines TRBV29-1 with TRBJ2-7; tentatively, D is TRBD1 (6 bases). The CDR3 runs to 12 residues. Between the trimmed V and J ends, which lost 3 bases and 7 bases, there was a span of 13 bases. CDR1 SQVTM and CDR2 ANQGSEA come from the germline V gene. The CDR3 region is CSVDRGHGEQYF. The DNA of the CDR3 is TGCAGCGTTGACAGGGGTCATGGTGAGCAGTACTTC.

The rearrangement joins TRBV29-1 to TRBJ1-2, with D possibly being TRBD1 (5 bases). Trimming removed 4 bases at V and 1 base at J, with 10 bases between. This CDR3 is 13 amino acids long. Germline V gene lookup returns CDR1 SQVTM and CDR2 ANQGSEA. CDR3 sequence: CSVADRFNYGYTF. The CDR3 DNA reads as TGCAGCGTTGCCGACAGATTTAACTATGGCTACACCTTC. Complete variable domain (other parts from reference TRBV29-1 and TRBJ1-2): SAVISQKPSRDICQRGTSLTIQCQVDSQVTMMFWYRQQPGQSLTLIATANQGSEATYESGFVIDKFPISRPNLTFSTLTVSNMSPEDSSIYLCSVADRFNYGYTFGSGTRLTVV.

The chain joins TRBV4-3 to TRBJ2-1, with D possibly matching TRBD2 (6 bases). The CDR3 length is 14 residues. The germline CDR1 and CDR2 sequences are LGHNA and YSLEER. The V end lost 3 bases, the J end lost 1 base, and 7 bases lay between the germline ends. CDR3 sequence reads: CASSHGRSYNEQFF. The CDR3 region has the DNA TGCGCCAGCAGCCATGGGAGGTCCTACAATGAGCAGTTCTTC.

CDR3 nucleotide sequence: TGCGCCAGCAGCCACACCAGGGGTGAGCAGTACTTC. Translation: CASSHTRGEQYF. This sequence joins TRBV4-1 and TRBJ2-7; the D gene is possibly TRBD1 (6 bases). The CDR3 sequence is 12 residues long. The germline V and J ends were trimmed by 3 bases and 7 bases, with 10 bases remaining between them. From germline, CDR1 is MGHRA and CDR2 YSYEKL.

V and J are TRBV18 and TRBJ2-3; tentative D call: TRBD1 (5 bases). This CDR3 has 16 amino acids. Trimming left V 2 bases short and J 7 bases short, with 19 bases between. The germline V gene encodes CDR1 KGHSH and CDR2 LQKENI. The CDR3 coding sequence is TGTGCCAGCTCACCAGGGATACAGGCGGCCGTGAATACGCAGTATTTT. This translates into CASSPGIQAAVNTQYF. Supplemented by reference TRBV18 and TRBJ2-3, the full variable domain reads NAGVMQNPRHLVRRRGQEARLRCSPMKGHSHVYWYRQLPEEGLKFMVYLQKENIIDESGMPKERFSAEFPKEGPSILRIQQVVRGDSAAYFCASSPGIQAAVNTQYFGPGTRLTVL.